Presented here are 8 T cell receptor beta chains from one specimen sequenced in a study of T cells expressing NK-cell markers. TCRdb re-called the 5' RACE reads, yielding one record per CDR3 amino acid sequence without DNA. This sample's clone table lists approximately 440,000 distinct CDR3 sequences. Sequencing was done on a sample of blood T cells: a sorted CD56 or NKG2C T cell subset, CD4+ or CD8+ T cells, or bulk PBMC T cells (not recorded which). The source is a woman between 50 and 59 years old in good health.

The chain uses TRBV5-6 and TRBJ1-2. CDR3 length: 13 amino acids. CDR1 and CDR2 from the germline V gene are SGHDT and YYEEEE. CDR3 in amino acids: CASSFEVRDGYTF.

The CDR3 loop reads CSADGDPKNIQYF. This sequence joins TRBV29-1 and TRBJ2-4. Germline CDR1 SQVTM, CDR2 ANQGSEA. CDR3 size: 13 residues.

The J gene is TRBJ1-1, the V gene TRBV10-1; TCRdb returns TRBD1, unconfirmable since there is no DNA. Germline values: CDR1 WNHNN, CDR2 SYGVQD (reference sequence). This CDR3 contains 13 residues. The CDR3: CASKRQGGPEAFF.

The J gene is TRBJ2-1, the V gene TRBV27. CDR1 is MNHEY and CDR2 is SMNVEV in the germline V gene (reference sequence). CDR3 length: 13 residues. This chain's CDR3 is CASSSWDSNEQFF.

This rearrangement joins TRBV6-5 to TRBJ2-1. CDR3 length: 13 amino acids. Germline V gene lookup returns CDR1 MNHEY and CDR2 SVGAGI. The chain's CDR3 is CASSYSKRGVQFF.

The genes are TRBV10-1 and TRBJ1-2. The CDR3 is 13 amino acids. Germline lookup yields CDR1 WNHNN and CDR2 SYGVQD (reference sequence). CDR3 region: CASSESTGSGYTF.

The chain joins TRBV3-1 to TRBJ2-1; the TCRdb D gene call, TRBD2, has no DNA to confirm it. The CDR3 spans 18 residues. Germline lookup yields CDR1 LGHDT and CDR2 YNNKEL (reference sequence). The CDR3 spells CASSQRGGLLGIYNEQFF.

The chain joins TRBV10-2 to TRBJ2-1; TCRdb indicates TRBD2, and absent DNA this call remains unverified. CDR1 WSHSY and CDR2 SAAADI come from the germline V gene. There are 15 residues in the CDR3. CDR3 sequence: CASSETLASYNEQFF.